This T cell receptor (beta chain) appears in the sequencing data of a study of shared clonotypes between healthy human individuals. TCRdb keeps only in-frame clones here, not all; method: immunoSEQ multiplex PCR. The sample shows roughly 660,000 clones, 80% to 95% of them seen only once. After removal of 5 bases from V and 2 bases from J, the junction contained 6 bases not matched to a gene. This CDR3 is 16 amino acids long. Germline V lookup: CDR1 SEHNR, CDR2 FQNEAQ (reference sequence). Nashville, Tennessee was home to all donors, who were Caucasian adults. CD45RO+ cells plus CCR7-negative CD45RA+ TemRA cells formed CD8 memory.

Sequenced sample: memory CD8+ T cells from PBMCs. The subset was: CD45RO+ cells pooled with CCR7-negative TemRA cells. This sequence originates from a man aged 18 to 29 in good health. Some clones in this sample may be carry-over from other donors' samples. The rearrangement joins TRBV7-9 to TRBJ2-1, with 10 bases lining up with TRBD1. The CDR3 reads CASSIKTGGAYNEQFF. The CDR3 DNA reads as TGTGCCAGCAGCATAAAGACAGGGGGCGCCTACAATGAGCAGTTCTTC.